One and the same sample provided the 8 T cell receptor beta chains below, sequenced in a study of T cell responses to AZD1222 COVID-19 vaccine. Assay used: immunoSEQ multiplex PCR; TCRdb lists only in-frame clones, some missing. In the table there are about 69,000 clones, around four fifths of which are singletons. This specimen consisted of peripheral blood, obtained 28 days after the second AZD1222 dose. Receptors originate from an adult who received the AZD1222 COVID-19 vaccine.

CDR3 DNA sequence: TGTGCCAGCAGCCAAGTGGGGGGGGCGGAGACCCAGTACTTC. As protein: CASSQVGGAETQYF. The genes are TRBV3-1 (or the pseudogene TRBV3-2) and TRBJ2-5; TRBD2 is a possible D gene (7 bases). V gave up 1 base and J gave up 5 bases, with 11 bases separating them. CDR3 length equals 14 residues. Looked up from germline, CDR1 is LGHDT and CDR2 is YNNKEL (reference sequence).

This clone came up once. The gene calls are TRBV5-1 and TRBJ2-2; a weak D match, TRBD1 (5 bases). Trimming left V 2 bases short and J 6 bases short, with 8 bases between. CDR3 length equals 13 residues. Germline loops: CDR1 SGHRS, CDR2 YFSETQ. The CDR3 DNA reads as TGCGCCAGCAGCTTTACAGGACCCGGGGAGCTGTTTTTT. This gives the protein CASSFTGPGELFF.

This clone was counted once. The CDR3 DNA reads TGTGCCAGCAAGGCGGCCGATTCTGGAAACACCATATATTTT. Translating gives CASKAADSGNTIYF. This chain uses TRBV6-5 with TRBJ1-3; D gene unclear. The CDR3 contains 14 residues. Germline CDR1 reads MNHEY; CDR2 reads SVGAGI. Trimming took off 7 bases at V and 1 base at J, with 11 bases between the two ends.

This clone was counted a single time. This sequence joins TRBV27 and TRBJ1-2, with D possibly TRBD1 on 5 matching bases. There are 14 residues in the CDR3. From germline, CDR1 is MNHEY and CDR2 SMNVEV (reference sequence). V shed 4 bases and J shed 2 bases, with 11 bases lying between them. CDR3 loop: CASSWTPGNYGYTF. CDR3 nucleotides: TGTGCCAGCAGTTGGACCCCAGGGAACTATGGCTACACCTTC.

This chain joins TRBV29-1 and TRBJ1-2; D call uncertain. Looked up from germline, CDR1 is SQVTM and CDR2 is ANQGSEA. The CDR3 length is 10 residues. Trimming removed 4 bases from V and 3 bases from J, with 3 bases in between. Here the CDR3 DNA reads TGCAGCGTTGGACACTATGGCTACACCTTC. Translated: CSVGHYGYTF.

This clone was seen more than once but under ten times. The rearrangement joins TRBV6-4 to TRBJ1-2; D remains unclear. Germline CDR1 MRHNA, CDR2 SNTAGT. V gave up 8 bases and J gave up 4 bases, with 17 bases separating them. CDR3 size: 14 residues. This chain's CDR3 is CASASSGGSYGYTF. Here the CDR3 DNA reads TGTGCCAGCGCTTCAAGCGGCGGTTCCTATGGCTACACCTTC.

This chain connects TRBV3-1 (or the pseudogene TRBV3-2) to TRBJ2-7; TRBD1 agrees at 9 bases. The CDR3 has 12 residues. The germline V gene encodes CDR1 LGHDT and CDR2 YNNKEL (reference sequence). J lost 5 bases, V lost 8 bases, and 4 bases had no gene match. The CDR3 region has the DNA TGTGCCAGCGGGACAGGGAAAAACGAGCAGTACTTC. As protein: CASGTGKNEQYF.

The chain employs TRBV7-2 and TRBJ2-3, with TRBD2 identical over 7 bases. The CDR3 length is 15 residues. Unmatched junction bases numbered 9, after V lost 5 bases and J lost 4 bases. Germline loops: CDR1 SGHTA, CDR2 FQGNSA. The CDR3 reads CASSPSGGSSDTQYF. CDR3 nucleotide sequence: TGTGCCAGCAGCCCCAGCGGCGGGAGTTCAGATACGCAGTATTTT.